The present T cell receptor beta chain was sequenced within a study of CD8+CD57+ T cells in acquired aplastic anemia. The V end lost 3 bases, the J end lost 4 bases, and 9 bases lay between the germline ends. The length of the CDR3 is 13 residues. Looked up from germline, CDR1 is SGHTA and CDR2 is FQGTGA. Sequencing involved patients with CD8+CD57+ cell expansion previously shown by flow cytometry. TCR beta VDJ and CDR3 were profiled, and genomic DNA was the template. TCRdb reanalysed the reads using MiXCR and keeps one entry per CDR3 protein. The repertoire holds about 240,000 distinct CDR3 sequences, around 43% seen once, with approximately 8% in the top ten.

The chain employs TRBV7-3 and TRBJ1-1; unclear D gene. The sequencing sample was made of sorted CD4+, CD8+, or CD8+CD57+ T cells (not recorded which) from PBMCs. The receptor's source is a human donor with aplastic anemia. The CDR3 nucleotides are TGTGCCAGCAGCTTTAGCGGGAGCACTGAAGCTTTCTTT. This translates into CASSFSGSTEAFF.